The rows below give T cell receptor beta chains drawn from one sample of a study of blood T cell repertoires in COVID-19. Repertoires were generated with immunoSEQ multiplex PCR, while TCRdb's copy carries only in-frame clones and drops some. The data show around 78,000 clones, 60% to 80% seen once. Sequencing used peripheral blood. The receptors derive from a human donor in a cohort sampled during active COVID-19. Each CDR3 is given with its conserved first and last residue. D genes are given only for firm matches. Expanded clones are given a class, and other clones once, few, many or no size at all.

v_call: TRBV5-4; j_call: TRBJ1-2; d_call: TRBD1; clone_size: .; cdr3_nt: TGTGCCAGCAGCTTGGGGGCGGGACAGGGTTATGGCTACACCTTC; cdr3_aa: CASSLGAGQGYGYTF
v_call: TRBV9; j_call: TRBJ2-3; d_call: TRBD2; clone_size: .; cdr3_nt: TGTGCCAGCAGCGCCCTCGGGAGCGGGGCTGGGGATACGCAGTATTTT; cdr3_aa: CASSALGSGAGDTQYF
v_call: TRBV5-1; j_call: TRBJ1-5; d_call: .; clone_size: .; cdr3_nt: TGCGCCAGCAGCACCGGGACAACCGATCAGCCCCAGCATTTT; cdr3_aa: CASSTGTTDQPQHF
v_call: TRBV30; j_call: TRBJ2-7; d_call: .; clone_size: .; cdr3_nt: TGTGCCTGGAGTACAGGATTAATCGTAGGAGAGCAGTACTTC; cdr3_aa: CAWSTGLIVGEQYF
v_call: TRBV29-1; j_call: TRBJ1-1; d_call: .; clone_size: .; cdr3_nt: TGCAGCGTTGTGGCTGGGAGTAAGAACACTGAAGCTTTCTTT; cdr3_aa: CSVVAGSKNTEAFF
v_call: TRBV5-1; j_call: TRBJ2-7; d_call: TRBD2; clone_size: .; cdr3_nt: TGCGCCAGCAGCTTGGGTCCTAGCGGGGGGGTAACCTACGAGCAGTACTTC; cdr3_aa: CASSLGPSGGVTYEQYF
v_call: TRBV5-3; j_call: TRBJ1-5; d_call: .; clone_size: .; cdr3_nt: TGTGCCAGAAGCCCGGGCGAGGGGGACAGCAATCAGCCCCAGCATTTT; cdr3_aa: CARSPGEGDSNQPQHF
v_call: TRBV28; j_call: TRBJ2-3; d_call: TRBD2; clone_size: .; cdr3_nt: TGTGCCAGCAGCCGACTAGCGGTTCCAGATACGCAGTATTTT; cdr3_aa: CASSRLAVPDTQYF
v_call: TRBV6-5; j_call: TRBJ1-2; d_call: .; clone_size: .; cdr3_nt: TGTGCCAGCAGCCCCGACACCGGTGGCTACACCTTC; cdr3_aa: CASSPDTGGYTF
v_call: TRBV19; j_call: TRBJ1-2; d_call: .; clone_size: .; cdr3_nt: TGTGCCAGTAGTCTCTCACCTACTACTAACTATGGCTACACCTTC; cdr3_aa: CASSLSPTTNYGYTF
v_call: TRBV5-1; j_call: TRBJ1-3; d_call: .; clone_size: .; cdr3_nt: TGCGCCAGCAGCCCGGGGGACGCCGGCTCTGGAAACACCATATATTTT; cdr3_aa: CASSPGDAGSGNTIYF
v_call: TRBV5-1; j_call: TRBJ2-1; d_call: .; clone_size: .; cdr3_nt: TGCGCCAGCAGCTCTTTGGCAGGGTGGAATGAGCAGTTCTTC; cdr3_aa: CASSSLAGWNEQFF
v_call: TRBV11-2; j_call: TRBJ2-3; d_call: .; clone_size: .; cdr3_nt: TGTGCCAGCAGCTTAGATAGACGTGGTAGCTTGGCAGATACGCAGTATTTT; cdr3_aa: CASSLDRRGSLADTQYF
v_call: TRBV7-2; j_call: TRBJ2-1; d_call: .; clone_size: .; cdr3_nt: TGTGCCAGCAGCTCTACTCCCTACAATGAGCAGTTCTTC; cdr3_aa: CASSSTPYNEQFF
v_call: TRBV18; j_call: TRBJ1-4; d_call: .; clone_size: .; cdr3_nt: TGTGCCAGCTCACCACCGGGGGCGCGGGAAAAACTGTTTTTT; cdr3_aa: CASSPPGAREKLFF
v_call: TRBV27; j_call: TRBJ2-3; d_call: TRBD2; clone_size: once; cdr3_nt: TGTGCCAGCAGTTTATTAGGGACTAGGAGGTTGTCAGATACGCAGTATTTT; cdr3_aa: CASSLLGTRRLSDTQYF
v_call: TRBV23-1; j_call: TRBJ1-4; d_call: .; clone_size: .; cdr3_nt: TGCGCCAGCAGCCCAGGGGAAAATGAAAAACTGTTTTTT; cdr3_aa: CASSPGENEKLFF
v_call: TRBV6-5; j_call: TRBJ1-5; d_call: .; clone_size: once; cdr3_nt: TGTGCCAGCAGTTACTCGAAGGGAGGAAATCAGCCCCAGCATTTT; cdr3_aa: CASSYSKGGNQPQHF
v_call: TRBV19; j_call: TRBJ1-6; d_call: TRBD1; clone_size: .; cdr3_nt: TGTGCCAGTAGTGTTACCGGGACAGGGGTGCCTCTGTCACCCCTCCACTTT; cdr3_aa: CASSVTGTGVPLSPLHF
v_call: TRBV6-5; j_call: TRBJ1-2; d_call: TRBD1; clone_size: .; cdr3_nt: TGTGCCAGCAGTCGAACAGGGGTGGAATCCGGCTACACCTTC; cdr3_aa: CASSRTGVESGYTF
v_call: TRBV3-1/TRBV3-2; j_call: TRBJ2-7; d_call: .; clone_size: few; cdr3_nt: TGTGCCAGCAGCCAAGGCGCAGGCTACGAGCAGTACTTC; cdr3_aa: CASSQGAGYEQYF
v_call: TRBV9; j_call: TRBJ1-1; d_call: .; clone_size: .; cdr3_nt: TGTGCCAGCAGCGCCACCGCCTTCTTACAGGGTCCCGGCACTGAAGCTTTCTTT; cdr3_aa: CASSATAFLQGPGTEAFF
v_call: TRBV19; j_call: TRBJ2-3; d_call: .; clone_size: .; cdr3_nt: TGTGCCAGTAGTCAAAGGCCAACAGGGGAGGCAGATACGCAGTATTTT; cdr3_aa: CASSQRPTGEADTQYF
v_call: TRBV5-1; j_call: TRBJ2-5; d_call: TRBD1; clone_size: .; cdr3_nt: TGCGCCAGCAGTCCCGGGACAGGGCAGGAGACCCAGTACTTC; cdr3_aa: CASSPGTGQETQYF
v_call: TRBV6-1; j_call: TRBJ1-1; d_call: .; clone_size: .; cdr3_nt: TGTGCCAGCAGTGAAGCGTGGCAGGGTGGCACTGAAGCTTTCTTT; cdr3_aa: CASSEAWQGGTEAFF
v_call: TRBV6-2/TRBV6-3; j_call: TRBJ2-2; d_call: TRBD1; clone_size: .; cdr3_nt: TGTGCCAGCAGCAGGACAGGAAGTACCGGGGAGCTGTTTTTT; cdr3_aa: CASSRTGSTGELFF
v_call: TRBV27; j_call: TRBJ1-6; d_call: .; clone_size: .; cdr3_nt: TGTGCCAGCAGCGAGGGCGGAAGCTCCTATAATTCACCCCTCCACTTT; cdr3_aa: CASSEGGSSYNSPLHF
v_call: TRBV28; j_call: TRBJ1-2; d_call: .; clone_size: .; cdr3_nt: TGTGCCAGCAGTTTAGTGGGGCAACATCACTTC; cdr3_aa: CASSLVGQHHF
v_call: TRBV2; j_call: TRBJ1-2; d_call: TRBD1; clone_size: .; cdr3_nt: TGTGCCAGCACTGTGACAGGGGGCACCCTGAATGGCTACACCTTC; cdr3_aa: CASTVTGGTLNGYTF
v_call: TRBV9; j_call: TRBJ2-1; d_call: .; clone_size: once; cdr3_nt: TGTGCCAGCAGCGCACGCCAGGGCCACAATGAGCAGTTCTTC; cdr3_aa: CASSARQGHNEQFF
v_call: TRBV5-1; j_call: TRBJ2-7; d_call: TRBD1; clone_size: .; cdr3_nt: TGCGCCAGCAGCTGGGAGGGGACAGGGGACCAGTACTTC; cdr3_aa: CASSWEGTGDQYF
v_call: TRBV5-5; j_call: TRBJ1-3; d_call: TRBD1; clone_size: .; cdr3_nt: TGTGCCAGCAGTAGGGACAGGAATGGAAACACCATATATTTT; cdr3_aa: CASSRDRNGNTIYF
v_call: TRBV28; j_call: TRBJ2-7; d_call: TRBD1; clone_size: .; cdr3_nt: TGTGCCAGCATCCCAACAAGGGACAGGGGCTCCTACGAGCAGTACTTC; cdr3_aa: CASIPTRDRGSYEQYF
v_call: TRBV7-2; j_call: TRBJ1-6; d_call: TRBD1; clone_size: .; cdr3_nt: TGTGCCAGCAGCGGAAGGGACAGGGGAAGTTCACCCCTCCACTTT; cdr3_aa: CASSGRDRGSSPLHF
v_call: TRBV7-2; j_call: TRBJ2-7; d_call: .; clone_size: .; cdr3_nt: TGTGCCAGCAGCCAGGACGGGGGTGTCTACGAGCAGTACTTC; cdr3_aa: CASSQDGGVYEQYF
v_call: TRBV14; j_call: TRBJ1-6; d_call: .; clone_size: .; cdr3_nt: TGTGCCAGCAGCATCCGGACGTCCGGGAGCTCACCCCTCCACTTT; cdr3_aa: CASSIRTSGSSPLHF
v_call: TRBV9; j_call: TRBJ2-3; d_call: .; clone_size: .; cdr3_nt: TGTGCCAGCAGCGTAGTGGGCGACAGACGCACAGATACGCAGTATTTT; cdr3_aa: CASSVVGDRRTDTQYF
v_call: TRBV4-1; j_call: TRBJ2-5; d_call: .; clone_size: .; cdr3_nt: TGCGCCAGCAGCCCGACACGAGCTTCGGCCCAGTACTTC; cdr3_aa: CASSPTRASAQYF
v_call: TRBV5-1; j_call: TRBJ2-7; d_call: TRBD1; clone_size: .; cdr3_nt: TGCGCCAGCAGTTTTACCCAGGGGGCGATAAACGAGCAGTACTTC; cdr3_aa: CASSFTQGAINEQYF
v_call: TRBV4-3; j_call: TRBJ2-2; d_call: .; clone_size: once; cdr3_nt: TGCGCCAGCAGCCAGTGGACAGTGAACACCGGGGAGCTGTTTTTT; cdr3_aa: CASSQWTVNTGELFF
v_call: TRBV10-3; j_call: TRBJ2-3; d_call: TRBD1; clone_size: .; cdr3_nt: TGTGCCATCAGTGGGGCCCCGGGACAGGGCACAGATACGCAGTATTTT; cdr3_aa: CAISGAPGQGTDTQYF
v_call: TRBV2; j_call: TRBJ2-5; d_call: TRBD1; clone_size: .; cdr3_nt: TGTGCCAGCAGCCCGAGGGGACAGCCCGTCCAGACCCAGTACTTC; cdr3_aa: CASSPRGQPVQTQYF
v_call: TRBV4-1; j_call: TRBJ1-1; d_call: .; clone_size: few; cdr3_nt: TGCGCCAGCAGCCAAGGACAGCAAGGGAAGGGGAACACTGAAGCTTTCTTT; cdr3_aa: CASSQGQQGKGNTEAFF
v_call: TRBV7-2; j_call: TRBJ1-1; d_call: .; clone_size: .; cdr3_nt: TGTGCCAGCAGCTTAGTTCAGGGGAGGGGCACTGAAGCTTTCTTT; cdr3_aa: CASSLVQGRGTEAFF
v_call: TRBV23-1; j_call: TRBJ2-7; d_call: .; clone_size: once; cdr3_nt: TGCGCCAGCAGTCAATCGAAATCGGGCAGGGCTATCATCCCCTACGAGCAGTACTTC; cdr3_aa: CASSQSKSGRAIIPYEQYF
v_call: TRBV5-1; j_call: TRBJ2-7; d_call: .; clone_size: .; cdr3_nt: TGCGCCAGCAGCTTGGCTACAGGGAGCGGAGCCTACGAGCAGTACTTC; cdr3_aa: CASSLATGSGAYEQYF
v_call: TRBV2; j_call: TRBJ1-2; d_call: .; clone_size: .; cdr3_nt: TGTGCCAGCAGTCCCCTGAGACAGAACTATTATGGCTACACCTTC; cdr3_aa: CASSPLRQNYYGYTF